These T cell receptor beta chains were read from a single sample in a study of T cells after yellow fever vaccination. Each CDR3 protein gets one entry after TCRdb re-called the 5' RACE reads with MiXCR. Of about 400,000 distinct CDR3 sequences listed, 11% are singletons. The source material was PBMCs, sampled on the day of the first yellow fever vaccination. These receptors were obtained from a man aged 18 to 30 who received the YFV17D yellow fever vaccine. Both conserved end residues are part of each CDR3. Where a row states a size, it is once, few, many or the class of an expanded clone; other rows omit it.

TRBV12-3/TRBV12-4,-,CASSPIAGGRETQYF
TRBV7-2,few,CASSLPGNGGTQETQYF
TRBV7-2,few,CASSDRADTQYF
TRBV29-1,many,CSAGGTSNNEQFF
TRBV9,once,CASSAGGELFF
TRBV7-9,few,CASSSGLGVRDTQYF
TRBV12-3/TRBV12-4,few,CASMVYNEQFF
TRBV6-1,few,CASRSHRQTNSPLHF
TRBV7-9,few,CASSLGAQGGETQYF
TRBV5-1,few,CASSLGEGTIQNTIYF
TRBV20-1,few,CSAPETSGVGETQYF
TRBV27,few,CASSLWRGHNEQFF
TRBV12-3/TRBV12-4,many,CASSDRARPNQPQHF
TRBV28,few,CASSNAGKAFF
TRBV7-2,-,CASSFEQGPNTGELFF
TRBV4-2,many,CASSPQRGSYEQYF
TRBV4-3,few,CASSVSPSGNTIYF
TRBV5-1,few,CASSLGSGDTYNEQFF
TRBV7-9,-,CASSIPGTRDEKLFF
TRBV6-5,few,CASSYSGQGAGYGYTF
TRBV2,-,CASSKRFSGGLSSYNEQFF
TRBV9,few,CASSVGWHPSDTQYF
TRBV7-6,-,CASSGQVTNTGELFF
TRBV27,few,CASTLSYATQETQYF
TRBV20-1,-,CSARGFDRGAPETQYF
TRBV4-1,few,CASSLQGTQYF
TRBV6-1,few,CASRLAGGPGDTQYF
TRBV4-3,-,CASSQDLTFNYGYTF
TRBV4-1,-,CASSQVLRSSPGSYNEQFF
TRBV18,-,CVSSPEGAAVYQPQHF
TRBV4-1,-,CASSQDGIGVTDTQYF
TRBV7-9,few,CASSLVPGQGAVEQFF
TRBV12-3/TRBV12-4,many,CASTLGDTQYF
TRBV29-1,few,CSVEGPPPDSSGNTIYF
TRBV12-3/TRBV12-4,-,CAGRTSRSTGELFF
TRBV5-1,few,CAKTGELFF
TRBV24-1,-,CATSDPLRGNEQFF
TRBV7-3,-,CASSSNYRDGMNSPLHF
TRBV12-3/TRBV12-4,-,CASSLYRENDQPQHF
TRBV6-1,-,CASSEVGGNTEAFF
TRBV9,-,CASSVVGDFQETQYF
TRBV12-3/TRBV12-4,many,CASSFGGPLSQPQHF
TRBV5-5,-,CASSFWDTSYEQYF
TRBV9,-,CASSAGQGVSEAFF
TRBV15,few,CATSREGDPTGELFF
TRBV12-3/TRBV12-4,many,CASSFEGGSPLHF
TRBV5-4,-,CASSLFGRRTGELFF
TRBV7-2,few,CASSTAGGRDNEQFF
TRBV3-1,-,CASSQDLAYVGTTPYYGYTF
TRBV18,-,CASSPTVNQPQHF
TRBV5-6,few,CASSAWGSRGYQPQHF
TRBV4-2,many,CASSQEGSTSYNEQFF